The 18 T cell receptor beta chains given below trace back to one sample, sequenced in a study of T cells in Graves' hyperthyroidism and ophthalmopathy. Researchers amplified the TCR beta CDR3 regions from RNA transcripts. The HTBI primer set was used in a first-round RT-PCR of the TCR CDR3. Using its own MiXCR run on the multiplex PCR reads, TCRdb lists one record per CDR3 protein. This sample has hundreds of thousands of distinct CDR3 sequences; about 16% occur once, and the top ten carry less than 4.5%. Sequencing was performed on blood. The receptors here all came from a woman aged 25 to 39 with Graves' hyperthyroidism.

This clonotype was seen only a few times. The rearrangement uses TRBV6-6 and TRBJ1-1; D is perhaps TRBD1 (6 bases). This CDR3 contains 14 residues. Germline V gene data show CDR1 as MNHNY and CDR2 as SVGAGI (reference sequence). Between the trimmed V and J ends, which lost 2 bases and 3 bases, there was a span of 10 bases. DNA for the CDR3: TGTGCCAGCAGTTACCGGACAGCCTACACTGAAGCTTTCTTT. Translating gives CASSYRTAYTEAFF.

The chain combines TRBV12-3 or TRBV12-4 with TRBJ1-5, with D tentatively TRBD1 (6 bases). Trimming removed 6 bases at V and 5 bases at J, with 17 bases between. The CDR3 runs 15 residues. The CDR3 loop is CASSPGNTGYQPQHF. The DNA of the CDR3 is TGTGCCAGCAGCCCTGGGAATACAGGGTATCAGCCCCAGCATTTT.

This clonotype was counted only a few times. DNA of the CDR3: TGCGCCAGCAGCCAAGTTGGCAGGGCGGTATTCAATGAGCAGTTCTTC. It translates to CASSQVGRAVFNEQFF. The V call is TRBV4-1, the J call TRBJ2-1; D might be TRBD1 (5 bases). The CDR3 is 16 residues long. Germline loops: CDR1 MGHRA, CDR2 YSYEKL. The V end was cut by 1 base, the J end by 6 bases, with 16 bases between.

This clonotype was seen repeatedly, ten times or more. The chain recombines TRBV2 with TRBJ1-6; tentative D call: TRBD1 (6 bases). Germline V gene data show CDR1 as SNHLY and CDR2 as FYNNEI. The CDR3 covers 14 residues. Trimming removed 6 bases at V and 7 bases at J, with 13 bases between. The CDR3 DNA reads as TGTGCCAGCAGGACAGGTGGATCCAATTCACCCCTCCACTTT. Its protein product is CASRTGGSNSPLHF.

On this clonotype itself: A much more abundant neighbour one base away suggests this may be a read error. This chain links TRBV11-3 with TRBJ1-4, with no clear D. The germline V and J ends were trimmed by 5 bases and 7 bases, with 14 bases remaining between them. Germline CDR1 is SGHNT and CDR2 is YENEEA. The CDR3 runs 14 residues. CDR3 sequence: CASSQGLNSEKLFF. CDR3 sequence (DNA): TGTGCCAGCAGCCAAGGACTGAATAGTGAAAAACTGTTTTTT.

In its sample, this clonotype was seen many times. The genes are TRBV18 and TRBJ1-1; no reliable D call. The V end lost 4 bases, the J end lost 5 bases, and 11 bases lay between the germline ends. CDR3 length equals 13 residues. Germline values: CDR1 KGHSH, CDR2 LQKENI. This chain's CDR3 is CASSRESPTEAFF. The CDR3 DNA is TGTGCCAGCTCACGAGAAAGCCCGACTGAAGCTTTCTTT.

This clonotype was recorded many times. This rearrangement joins TRBV29-1 to TRBJ1-1; D is possibly TRBD1 (6 bases). Trimming stripped 6 bases from V and 1 base from J, with 9 bases between. The V gene's germline CDR1 is SQVTM and CDR2 ANQGSEA. The CDR3 totals 12 residues. CDR3 nucleotides: TGCAGCGTAATGACAGGGAACACTGAAGCTTTCTTT. Translated: CSVMTGNTEAFF.

This clonotype was seen many times. The rearrangement uses TRBV12-3 or TRBV12-4 and TRBJ2-1; the match to TRBD2 covers 9 bases. The CDR3 loop spans 14 amino acids. V lost 5 bases, J lost 8 bases, and 7 bases stayed unmatched. CDR3: CASSELAGVDEQFF. DNA for the CDR3: TGTGCCAGCAGTGAGTTAGCGGGAGTAGATGAGCAGTTCTTC.

The chain uses TRBV9 and TRBJ2-1, with 11 bases identical to TRBD2. CDR1 and CDR2 (germline): SGDLS, YYNGEE. The ends lost 3 bases at V and 7 bases at J; junction bases unmatched: 6. CDR3 length: 15 residues. CDR3 amino acids: CASSATSGSPNEQFF. The CDR3 nucleotides are TGTGCCAGCAGCGCCACTAGCGGGAGCCCAAATGAGCAGTTCTTC.

This clonotype occurred many times. The rearrangement uses TRBV7-2 and TRBJ2-7; TRBD2 aligns across 11 bases. Trimming at V came to 5 bases and at J to 3 bases, leaving 9 bases not matched to a gene. The CDR3 has 16 residues. Per germline, CDR1 SGHTA and CDR2 FQGNSA. The CDR3 DNA follows: TGTGCCAGCAGCCCTACCTTTACTAGCGGGAGCTACGAGCAGTACTTC. This translates into CASSPTFTSGSYEQYF. The variable domain in full, completed from reference TRBV7-2 and TRBJ2-7, reads GAGVSQSPSNKVTEKGKDVELRCDPISGHTALYWYRQSLGQGLEFLIYFQGNSAPDKSGLPSDRFSAERTGGSVSTLTIQRTQQEDSAVYLCASSPTFTSGSYEQYFGPGTRLTVT.

This clonotype has just a few counts. V and J are TRBV19 and TRBJ1-1; D uncertain. Trimming removed 5 bases from V and 11 bases from J, with 12 bases in between. The CDR3 runs to 11 residues. In germline, CDR1 is LNHDA, CDR2 SQIVND (reference sequence). The DNA of the CDR3 is TGTGCCAGTAGTGATGACTCCCTGGCTTTCTTT. Translation: CASSDDSLAFF.

The table lists this clonotype with many counts. The chain has TRBV28 and TRBJ2-1; D possibly corresponds to TRBD1 (8 bases). Trimming removed 7 bases from V and 6 bases from J, with 16 bases in between. CDR3 length equals 14 residues. Germline assignment: CDR1 MDHEN and CDR2 SYDVKM. The CDR3 DNA reads as TGTGCCAGCATTACAGGGGGGAGGGCCAATGAGCAGTTCTTC. Its protein is CASITGGRANEQFF.

This clonotype came up many times. The rearrangement joins TRBV20-1 to TRBJ2-1; TRBD2 matches at 10 bases. The CDR3 loop spans 15 amino acids. Trimming removed 1 base from V and 7 bases from J; junction bases left unmatched: 7. Germline V gives CDR1 DFQATT, CDR2 SNEGSKA (reference sequence). CDR3 nucleotide sequence: TGCAGTGCTAGAGGGCTAGCGGGAGTAGGGAATGAGCAGTTCTTC. It yields the protein CSARGLAGVGNEQFF.

This clonotype showed up just a few times. The V and J genes are TRBV5-8 and TRBJ1-5; maybe TRBD1 (6 bases). The CDR3 loop spans 14 amino acids. V dropped 2 bases and J dropped 5 bases, with 11 bases sitting between them. Germline CDR1 and CDR2: SGHTS and YDEGEE. In nucleotides, the CDR3 is TGTGCCAGCAGCTTTATGGGGGGCGATCAGCCCCAGCATTTT. It codes for CASSFMGGDQPQHF.

Ten or more counts support this clonotype. The chain links TRBV7-9 to TRBJ2-1; the match to TRBD2 covers 14 bases. Trimming at V came to 4 bases and at J to 0 bases, leaving 11 bases not matched to a gene. Looked up from germline, CDR1 is SEHNR and CDR2 is FQNEAQ (reference sequence). The CDR3 runs 20 residues. The CDR3 sequence: CASSYAGTSGSYSSYNEQFF. The CDR3 nucleotides read TGTGCCAGCAGCTACGCCGGGACTAGCGGGAGTTATAGCTCCTACAATGAGCAGTTCTTC.

This rearrangement joins TRBV10-1 to TRBJ2-7; D gene unclear. The germline CDR1 and CDR2 sequences are WNHNN and SYGVQD (reference sequence). V was cut by 3 bases and J by 5 bases, with 11 bases left in between. This CDR3 comprises 13 residues. Here the CDR3 DNA reads TGCGCCAGCAGTGAAAGGCCCCAAAACGAGCAGTACTTC. Protein sequence: CASSERPQNEQYF.

This clonotype was seen many times. The chain carries TRBV12-3 or TRBV12-4 and TRBJ1-3, with a tentative D call TRBD1 (5 bases). V was cut by 7 bases and J by 6 bases, with 16 bases left in between. CDR3 size: 14 residues. The DNA for the CDR3 is TGTGCCAGCACCCTCGGGGCCGCTTCAAACACCATATATTTT. It yields the protein CASTLGAASNTIYF.

This clonotype was counted only a few times. This chain uses TRBV2 with TRBJ2-1; 12 bases line up with TRBD2. Germline V gene sequence: CDR1 SNHLY, CDR2 FYNNEI. CDR3 length equals 14 residues. V trimming: 5 bases; J trimming: 9 bases; junction bases outside the gene matches: 5. CDR3 DNA: TGTGCCAGCAGTCCGACTAGCGGGAGAGGTGAGCAGTTCTTC. This sequence encodes CASSPTSGRGEQFF.